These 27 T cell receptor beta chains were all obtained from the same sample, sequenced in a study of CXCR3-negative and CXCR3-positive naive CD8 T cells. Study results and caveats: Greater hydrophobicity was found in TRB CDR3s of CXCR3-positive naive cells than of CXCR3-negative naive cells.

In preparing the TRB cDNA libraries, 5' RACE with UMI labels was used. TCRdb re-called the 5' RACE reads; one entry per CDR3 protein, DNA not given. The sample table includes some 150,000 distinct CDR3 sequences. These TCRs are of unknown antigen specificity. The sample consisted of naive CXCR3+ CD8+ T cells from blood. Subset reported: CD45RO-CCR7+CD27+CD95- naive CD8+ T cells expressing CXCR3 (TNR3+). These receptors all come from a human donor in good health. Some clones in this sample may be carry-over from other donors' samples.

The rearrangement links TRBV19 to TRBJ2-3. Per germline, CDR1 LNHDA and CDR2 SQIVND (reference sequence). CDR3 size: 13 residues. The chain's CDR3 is CASARASTDTQYF.

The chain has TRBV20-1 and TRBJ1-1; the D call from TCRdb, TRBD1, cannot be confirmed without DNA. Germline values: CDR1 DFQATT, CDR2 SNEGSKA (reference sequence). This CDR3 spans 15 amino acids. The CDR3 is CSAARTTGFGTEAFF.

The CDR3: CSGKGGALGNTIYF. The chain carries TRBV29-1 and TRBJ1-3; TCRdb proposes TRBD1, but this gene call is untestable without DNA. CDR1 is SQVTM and CDR2 is ANQGSEA in the germline V gene. The CDR3 spans 14 residues.

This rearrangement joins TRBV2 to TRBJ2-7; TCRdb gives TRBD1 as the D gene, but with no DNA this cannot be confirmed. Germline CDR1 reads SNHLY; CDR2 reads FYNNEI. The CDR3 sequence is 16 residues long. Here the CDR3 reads CASSGVGQGLSYEQYF.

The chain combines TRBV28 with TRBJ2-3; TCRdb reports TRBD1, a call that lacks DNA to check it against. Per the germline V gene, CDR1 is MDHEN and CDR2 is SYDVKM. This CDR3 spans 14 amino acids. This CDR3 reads CASSPLLAPDTQYF.

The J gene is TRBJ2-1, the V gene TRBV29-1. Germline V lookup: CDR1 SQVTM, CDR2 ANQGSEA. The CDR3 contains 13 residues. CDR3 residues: CSVDSSAYNEQFF.

The CDR3 sequence is CSATFVSLGVNEQFF. The chain joins TRBV20-1 to TRBJ2-1; TCRdb reports TRBD1, a call that lacks DNA to check it against. CDR1 is DFQATT and CDR2 is SNEGSKA in the germline V gene (reference sequence). The CDR3 spans 15 residues.

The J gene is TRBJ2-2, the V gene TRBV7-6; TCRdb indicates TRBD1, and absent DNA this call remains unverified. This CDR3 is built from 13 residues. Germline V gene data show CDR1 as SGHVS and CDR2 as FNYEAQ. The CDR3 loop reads CASRGGTTGELFF.

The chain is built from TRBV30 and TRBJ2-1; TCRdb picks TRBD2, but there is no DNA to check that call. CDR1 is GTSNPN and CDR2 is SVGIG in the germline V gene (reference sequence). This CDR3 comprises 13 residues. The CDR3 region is CAWSGERYNEQFF.

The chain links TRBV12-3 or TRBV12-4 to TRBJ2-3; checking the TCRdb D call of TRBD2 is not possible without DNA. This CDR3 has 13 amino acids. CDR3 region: CASKEGGTDTQYF.

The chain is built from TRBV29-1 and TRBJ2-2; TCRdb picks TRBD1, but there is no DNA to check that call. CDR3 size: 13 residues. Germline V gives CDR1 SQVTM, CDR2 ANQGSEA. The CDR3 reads CSARQGLSGELFF.

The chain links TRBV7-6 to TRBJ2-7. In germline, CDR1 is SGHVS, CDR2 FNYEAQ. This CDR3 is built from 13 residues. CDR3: CASSLAGPYEQYF.

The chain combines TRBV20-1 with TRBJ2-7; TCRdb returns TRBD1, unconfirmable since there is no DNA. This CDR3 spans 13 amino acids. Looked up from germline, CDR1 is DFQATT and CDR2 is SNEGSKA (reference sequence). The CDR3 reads CSANRDLSYEQYF.

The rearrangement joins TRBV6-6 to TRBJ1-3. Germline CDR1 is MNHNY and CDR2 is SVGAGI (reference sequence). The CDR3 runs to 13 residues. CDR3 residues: CASTAGGGNTIYF.

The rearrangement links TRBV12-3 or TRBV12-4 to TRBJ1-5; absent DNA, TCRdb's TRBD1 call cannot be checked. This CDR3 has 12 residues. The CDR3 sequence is CASRKGGGPQHF.

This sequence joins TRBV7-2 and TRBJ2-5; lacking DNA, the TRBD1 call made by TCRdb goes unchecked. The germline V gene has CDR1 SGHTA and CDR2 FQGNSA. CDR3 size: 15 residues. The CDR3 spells CASSTQGDHQETQYF.

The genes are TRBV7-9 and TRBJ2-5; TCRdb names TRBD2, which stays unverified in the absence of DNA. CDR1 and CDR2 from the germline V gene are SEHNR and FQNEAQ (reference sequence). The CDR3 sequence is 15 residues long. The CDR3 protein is CASSHYVGPEETQYF.

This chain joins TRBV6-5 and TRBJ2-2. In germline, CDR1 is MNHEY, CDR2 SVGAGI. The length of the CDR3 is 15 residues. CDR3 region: CASSYRPERAGELFF.

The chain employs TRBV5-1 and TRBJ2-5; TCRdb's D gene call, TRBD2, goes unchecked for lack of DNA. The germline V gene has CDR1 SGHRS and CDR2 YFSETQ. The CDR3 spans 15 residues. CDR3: CASSPGLANQETQYF. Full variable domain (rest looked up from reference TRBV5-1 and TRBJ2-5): KAGVTQTPRYLIKTRGQQVTLSCSPISGHRSVSWYQQTPGQGLQFLFEYFSETQRNKGNFPGRFSGRQFSNSRSEMNVSTLELGDSALYLCASSPGLANQETQYFGPGTRLLVL.

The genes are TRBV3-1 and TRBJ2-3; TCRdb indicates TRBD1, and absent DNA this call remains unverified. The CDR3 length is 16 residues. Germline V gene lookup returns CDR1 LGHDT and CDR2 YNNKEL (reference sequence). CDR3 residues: CASSQVYDRGTDTQYF.

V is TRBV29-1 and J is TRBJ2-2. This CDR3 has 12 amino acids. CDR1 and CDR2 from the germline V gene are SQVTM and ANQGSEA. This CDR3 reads CSVWTPTGELFF.

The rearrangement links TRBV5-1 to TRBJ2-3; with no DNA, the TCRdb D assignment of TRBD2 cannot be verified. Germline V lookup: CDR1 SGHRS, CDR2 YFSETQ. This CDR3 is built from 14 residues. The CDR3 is CASSRTDLADTQYF.

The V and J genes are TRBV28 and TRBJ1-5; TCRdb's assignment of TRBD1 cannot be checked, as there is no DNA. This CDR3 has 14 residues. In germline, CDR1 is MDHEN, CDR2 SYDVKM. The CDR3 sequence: CASSLSQGNQPQHF.

CDR3 in amino acids: CSVIGSYEQYF. The chain has TRBV29-1 and TRBJ2-7. CDR1 and CDR2 from the germline V gene are SQVTM and ANQGSEA. The CDR3 is made up of 11 amino acids.

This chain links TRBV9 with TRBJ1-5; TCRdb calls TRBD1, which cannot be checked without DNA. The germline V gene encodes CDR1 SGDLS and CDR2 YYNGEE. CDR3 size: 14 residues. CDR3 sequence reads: CASSPGEQNQPQHF.

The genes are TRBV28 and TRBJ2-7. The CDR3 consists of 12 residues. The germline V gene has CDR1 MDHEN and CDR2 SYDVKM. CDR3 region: CASSWVSYEQYF.

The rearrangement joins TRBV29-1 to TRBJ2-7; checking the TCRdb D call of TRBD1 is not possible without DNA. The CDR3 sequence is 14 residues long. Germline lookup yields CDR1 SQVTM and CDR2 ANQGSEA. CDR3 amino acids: CSVEAPGVSYEQYF.